This entry lists 10 T cell receptor beta chains sequenced from one sample in a study of T cells after yellow fever vaccination. Via MiXCR, TCRdb re-called the 5' RACE reads, giving one row per CDR3 protein. The sample has nearly 350,000 distinct CDR3 sequences, 7% to 10% seen once. Material: PBMCs, obtained approximately 40 days after the first yellow fever vaccination. The receptors derive from a man aged 18 to 30 who received the YFV17D yellow fever vaccine.

The chain couples TRBV27 to TRBJ1-1, with TRBD1 matching 7 bases. Germline loops: CDR1 MNHEY, CDR2 SMNVEV (reference sequence). The CDR3 has 16 residues. The J segment lost 1 base and the V segment lost 6 bases, leaving 11 bases of the junction unmatched. The DNA of the CDR3 is TGTGCCAGCAGCCCCCAAGGAGGACAGGCGAACACTGAAGCTTTCTTT. It specifies CASSPQGGQANTEAFF.

This chain joins TRBV7-2 and TRBJ1-6; D not certain. Germline V CDR1 and CDR2: SGHTA, FQGNSA. The ends were cut back, 1 base at V and 8 bases at J, with 9 bases in the middle. This CDR3 region has 14 residues. Written as DNA, the CDR3 is TGTGCCAGCAGCTTAGTAGGCGGGGATTCACCCCTCCACTTT. Protein sequence: CASSLVGGDSPLHF.

Ten or more counts support this clonotype. The chain couples TRBV4-3 to TRBJ2-7; 7 bases are shared with TRBD1. Germline CDR1 and CDR2: LGHNA and YSLEER. The V segment lost 0 bases and the J segment 3 bases; nucleotides outside the gene matches: 17. The CDR3 is 19 residues long. The CDR3 here is CASSQDSPIGTVVGYEQYF. The CDR3 nucleotides read TGCGCCAGCAGCCAAGATTCTCCCATTGGGACAGTAGTCGGCTACGAGCAGTACTTC.

The chain carries TRBV5-1 and TRBJ1-4, with no clear D. The V end lost 2 bases, the J end lost 0 bases, and 8 bases lay between the germline ends. Germline V CDR1 and CDR2: SGHRS, YFSETQ. The CDR3 loop spans 15 amino acids. CDR3 in DNA: TGCGCCAGCAGCTTCGGCGGCGCAACTAATGAAAAACTGTTTTTT. As protein: CASSFGGATNEKLFF.

This chain joins TRBV5-1 and TRBJ2-5, with TRBD2 matching over 12 bases. After removal of 2 bases from V and 5 bases from J, the junction contained 7 bases not matched to a gene. The CDR3 is 16 amino acids. From germline, CDR1 is SGHRS and CDR2 YFSETQ. Here the CDR3 DNA reads TGCGCCAGCAGCTTTTCTAGCGGGGGGGCCTTGGAGACCCAGTACTTC. Its translation: CASSFSSGGALETQYF.

There are a few counts of this clonotype. CDR3 sequence: CSAAQGGRSYGYTF. In DNA form, the CDR3 reads TGCAGTGCGGCTCAGGGGGGGAGGAGCTATGGCTACACCTTC. This chain joins TRBV20-1 and TRBJ1-2; TRBD1 agrees at 7 bases. This CDR3 contains 14 residues. V lost 6 bases, J lost 4 bases, and 11 bases stayed unmatched. CDR1 and CDR2 from the germline V gene are DFQATT and SNEGSKA (reference sequence).

This clonotype was seen only a few times. The rearrangement links TRBV5-1 to TRBJ2-3, with D tentatively TRBD2 (6 bases). This CDR3 region has 15 residues. Trimming pared 0 bases from V and 4 bases from J, leaving 12 bases between. Germline assignment: CDR1 SGHRS and CDR2 YFSETQ. The CDR3 region is CASSLVAVGSDTQYF. CDR3 nucleotides: TGCGCCAGCAGCTTGGTAGCGGTAGGTTCAGATACGCAGTATTTT.

This clonotype was seen a few times. This chain links TRBV7-9 with TRBJ1-6; the D is unclear. The length of the CDR3 is 15 residues. Per the germline V gene, CDR1 is SEHNR and CDR2 is FQNEAQ (reference sequence). V was trimmed by 2 bases and J by 3 bases, leaving 8 bases between them. The CDR3 region has the DNA TGTGCCAGCAGCTTAACCGAAATCTATAATTCACCCCTCCACTTT. Amino acid sequence: CASSLTEIYNSPLHF. Based on the CDR3 plus reference TRBV7-9 and TRBJ1-6, the full variable domain is DTGVSQNPRHKITKRGQNVTFRCDPISEHNRLYWYRQTLGQGPEFLTYFQNEAQLEKSRLLSDRFSAERPKGSFSTLEIQRTEQGDSAMYLCASSLTEIYNSPLHFGNGTRLTVT.

This clonotype was seen only a few times. The rearrangement joins TRBV7-2 to TRBJ1-4, with TRBD1 as a possible D gene (6 bases). V lost 0 bases to trimming and J lost 8 bases, with 13 bases between them. CDR3 length equals 15 residues. CDR1 and CDR2 from the germline V gene are SGHTA and FQGNSA. CDR3 residues: CASSLAGHQGEKLFF. In DNA, the CDR3 is TGTGCCAGCAGCTTAGCGGGACACCAAGGAGAAAAACTGTTTTTT.

There are a few counts of this clonotype. The V and J genes are TRBV7-2 and TRBJ1-1, with D perhaps matching TRBD1 (6 bases). V lost 5 bases, J lost 5 bases, and 21 bases lay in between. The CDR3 contains 16 residues. Germline V CDR1 and CDR2: SGHTA, FQGNSA. This CDR3 reads CASSPIRGAWRTEAFF. The DNA of the CDR3 is TGTGCCAGCAGCCCGATCCGGGGGGCTTGGCGGACTGAAGCTTTCTTT.